The T cell receptor (beta chain) under discussion was sequenced for a study of T cells in Graves' hyperthyroidism and ophthalmopathy. Study information: Blood was drawn when the patient was first diagnosed and still untreated.

Using RNA transcripts as the source, TCR beta CDR3 regions were amplified. The HTBI primer set served for first-round RT-PCR of the TCR CDR3. TCRdb passed the multiplex PCR reads through MiXCR, listing each CDR3 protein once. The sample carries about 500,000 distinct CDR3 sequences, roughly 18% recorded once. General study findings and limits: Blood also held most thyroid clonotypes expanded beyond 0.001.

Using around 10 ml of fresh peripheral blood, PBMCs were prepared. This clonotype occurred many times. Its antigen is undetermined. The junction departs from germline at one end; a sequencing error may be responsible. The CDR3 totals 16 residues. Germline V lookup: CDR1 SSHAT, CDR2 FNYEAQ (reference sequence). Sequenced material: blood. This sequence was found in a woman aged 18 to 35 with Graves' ophthalmopathy. The chain recombines TRBV7-7 with TRBJ2-2, with a weak D call TRBD1 (5 bases). CDR3 nucleotide sequence: TGTGCTAGCAGCTCCCGACAGACCCTGAACACCGGGGAGCTGTTTTTT. It yields the protein CASSSRQTLNTGELFF.